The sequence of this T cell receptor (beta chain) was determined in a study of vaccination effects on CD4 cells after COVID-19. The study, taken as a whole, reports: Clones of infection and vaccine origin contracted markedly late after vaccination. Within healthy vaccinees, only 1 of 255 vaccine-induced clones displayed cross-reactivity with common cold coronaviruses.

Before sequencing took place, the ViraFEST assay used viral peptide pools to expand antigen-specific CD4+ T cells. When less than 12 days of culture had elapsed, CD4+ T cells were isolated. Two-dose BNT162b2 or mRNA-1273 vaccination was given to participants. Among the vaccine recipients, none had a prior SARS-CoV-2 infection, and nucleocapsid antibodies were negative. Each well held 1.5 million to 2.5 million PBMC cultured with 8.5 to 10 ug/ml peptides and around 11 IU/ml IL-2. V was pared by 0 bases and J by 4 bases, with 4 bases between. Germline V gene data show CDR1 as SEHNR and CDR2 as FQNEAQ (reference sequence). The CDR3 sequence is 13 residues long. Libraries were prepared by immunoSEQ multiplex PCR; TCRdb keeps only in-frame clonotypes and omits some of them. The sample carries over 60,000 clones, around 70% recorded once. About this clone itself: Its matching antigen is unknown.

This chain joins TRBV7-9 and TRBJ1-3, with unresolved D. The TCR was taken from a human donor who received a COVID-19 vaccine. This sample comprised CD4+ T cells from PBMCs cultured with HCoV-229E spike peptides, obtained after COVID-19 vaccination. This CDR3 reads CASSLAQGNTIYF. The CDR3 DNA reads TGTGCCAGCAGCTTAGCACAGGGAAACACCATATATTTT. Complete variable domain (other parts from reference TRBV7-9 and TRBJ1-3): DTGVSQNPRHKITKRGQNVTFRCDPISEHNRLYWYRQTLGQGPEFLTYFQNEAQLEKSRLLSDRFSAERPKGSFSTLEIQRTEQGDSAMYLCASSLAQGNTIYFGEGSWLTVV.